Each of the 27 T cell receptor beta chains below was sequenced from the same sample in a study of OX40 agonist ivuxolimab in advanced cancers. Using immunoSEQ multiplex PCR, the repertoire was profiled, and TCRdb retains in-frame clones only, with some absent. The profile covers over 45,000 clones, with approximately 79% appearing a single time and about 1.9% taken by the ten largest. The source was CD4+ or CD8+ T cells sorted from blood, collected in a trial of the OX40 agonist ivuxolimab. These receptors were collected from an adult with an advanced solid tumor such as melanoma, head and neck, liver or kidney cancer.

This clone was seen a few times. The CDR3 coding sequence is TGTGCCAGCAGGGGAATCGATGGCTACACCTTC. It yields the protein CASRGIDGYTF. The V call is TRBV6-5, the J call TRBJ1-2; D is unclear. The germline gives CDR1 MNHEY, CDR2 SVGAGI. This CDR3 contains 11 residues. Trimming removed 6 bases from V and 6 bases from J, with 8 bases in between.

CDR3 bases: TGTGCCAGCAGCTTACAGGGGGCCTCCGGAAACACCATATATTTT. Encoded protein: CASSLQGASGNTIYF. The chain has TRBV5-4 and TRBJ1-3; 9 bases map to TRBD1. The CDR3 has 15 residues. J was trimmed by 4 bases and V by 2 bases; bases with no gene match: 4. CDR1 and CDR2 from the germline V gene are SGHNT and YYREEE (reference sequence).

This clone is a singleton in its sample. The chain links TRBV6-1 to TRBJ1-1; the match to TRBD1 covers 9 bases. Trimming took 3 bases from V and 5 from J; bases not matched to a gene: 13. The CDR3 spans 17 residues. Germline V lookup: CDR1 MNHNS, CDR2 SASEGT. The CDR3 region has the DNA TGTGCCAGCAGTGATCCGGACAGGGGACGCCGAGATACTGAAGCTTTCTTT. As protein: CASSDPDRGRRDTEAFF.

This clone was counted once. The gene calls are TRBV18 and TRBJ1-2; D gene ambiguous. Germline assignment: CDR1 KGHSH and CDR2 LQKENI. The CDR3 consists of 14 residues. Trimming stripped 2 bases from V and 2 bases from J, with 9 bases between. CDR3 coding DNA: TGTGCCAGCTCACCATCGAAGGGAAACTATGGCTACACCTTC. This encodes CASSPSKGNYGYTF.

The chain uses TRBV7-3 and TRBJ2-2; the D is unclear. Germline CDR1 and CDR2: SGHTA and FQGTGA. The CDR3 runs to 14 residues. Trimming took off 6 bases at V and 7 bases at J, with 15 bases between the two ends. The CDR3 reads CASSPDQSGGELFF. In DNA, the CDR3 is TGTGCCAGCAGTCCTGATCAAAGTGGCGGGGAGCTGTTTTTT.

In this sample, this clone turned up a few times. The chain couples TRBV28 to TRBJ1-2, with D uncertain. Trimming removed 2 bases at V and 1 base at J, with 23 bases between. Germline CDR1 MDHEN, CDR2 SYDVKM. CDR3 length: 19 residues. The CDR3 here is CASSLVSPPVAGRNYGYTF. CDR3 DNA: TGTGCCAGCAGTTTAGTATCTCCGCCCGTGGCTGGACGTAACTATGGCTACACCTTC.

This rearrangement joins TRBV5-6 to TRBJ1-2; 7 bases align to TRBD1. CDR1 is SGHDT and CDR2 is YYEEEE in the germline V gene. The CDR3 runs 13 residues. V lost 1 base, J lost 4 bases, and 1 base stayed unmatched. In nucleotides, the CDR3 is TGTGCCAGCAGCTTGAGACAGGGCTATGGCTACACCTTC. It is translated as CASSLRQGYGYTF.

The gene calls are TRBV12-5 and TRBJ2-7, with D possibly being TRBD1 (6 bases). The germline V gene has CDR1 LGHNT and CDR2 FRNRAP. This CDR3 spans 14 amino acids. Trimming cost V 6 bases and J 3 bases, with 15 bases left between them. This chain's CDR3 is CASGASGHLYEQYF. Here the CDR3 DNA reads TGTGCTAGTGGGGCGTCGGGACACCTCTACGAGCAGTACTTC.

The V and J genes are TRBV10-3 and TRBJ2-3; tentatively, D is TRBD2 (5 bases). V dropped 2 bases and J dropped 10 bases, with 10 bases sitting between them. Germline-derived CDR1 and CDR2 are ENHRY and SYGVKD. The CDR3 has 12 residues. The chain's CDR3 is CAISEGGGPQYF. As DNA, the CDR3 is TGTGCCATCAGTGAGGGAGGAGGACCGCAGTATTTT.

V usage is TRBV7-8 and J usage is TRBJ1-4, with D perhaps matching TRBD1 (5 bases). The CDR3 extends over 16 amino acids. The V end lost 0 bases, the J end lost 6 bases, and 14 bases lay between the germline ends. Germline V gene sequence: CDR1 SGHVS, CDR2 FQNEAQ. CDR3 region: CASSLARAGIYEKLFF. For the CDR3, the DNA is TGTGCCAGCAGCTTAGCGAGGGCAGGGATTTATGAAAAACTGTTTTTT. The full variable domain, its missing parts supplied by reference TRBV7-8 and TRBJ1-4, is GAGVSQSPRYKVAKRGQDVALRCDPISGHVSLFWYQQALGQGPEFLTYFQNEAQLDKSGLPSDRFFAERPEGSVSTLKIQRTQQEDSAVYLCASSLARAGIYEKLFFGSGTQLSVL.

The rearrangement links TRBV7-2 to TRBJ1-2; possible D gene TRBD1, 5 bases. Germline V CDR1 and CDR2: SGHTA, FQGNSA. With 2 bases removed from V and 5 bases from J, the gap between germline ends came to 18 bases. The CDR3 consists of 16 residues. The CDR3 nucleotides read TGTGCCAGCAGCTTATTCGTCGGGGAGTCAGGGTATGGCTACACCTTC. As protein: CASSLFVGESGYGYTF.

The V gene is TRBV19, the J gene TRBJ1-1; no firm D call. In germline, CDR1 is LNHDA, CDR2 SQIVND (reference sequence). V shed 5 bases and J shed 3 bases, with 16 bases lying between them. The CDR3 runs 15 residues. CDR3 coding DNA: TGTGCCAGTAGTGCGGGTTTGGTTTACGACACTGAAGCTTTCTTT. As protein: CASSAGLVYDTEAFF.

The CDR3 nucleotides read TGTGCCAGCAGCCCCGAGCACAGTCTCTACAATGAGCAGTTCTTC. As protein: CASSPEHSLYNEQFF. V is TRBV5-6 and J is TRBJ2-1, with unresolved D. There are 15 residues in the CDR3. V was shortened by 4 bases and J by 3 bases, with 14 bases between the two germline ends. The germline gives CDR1 SGHDT, CDR2 YYEEEE.

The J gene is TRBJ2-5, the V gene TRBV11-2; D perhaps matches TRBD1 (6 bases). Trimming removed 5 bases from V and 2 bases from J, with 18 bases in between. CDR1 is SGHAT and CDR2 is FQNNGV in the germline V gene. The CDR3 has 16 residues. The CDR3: CASSLRTVGGQETQYF. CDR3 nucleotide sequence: TGTGCCAGCAGCCTGAGGACAGTTGGAGGTCAAGAGACCCAGTACTTC.

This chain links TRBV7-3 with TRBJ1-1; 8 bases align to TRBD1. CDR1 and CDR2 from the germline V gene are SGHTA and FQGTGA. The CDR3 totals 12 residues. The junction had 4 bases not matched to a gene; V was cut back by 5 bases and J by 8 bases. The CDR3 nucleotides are TGTGCCAGCAGCCTGACAGGGGAAGAAGCTTTCTTT. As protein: CASSLTGEEAFF.

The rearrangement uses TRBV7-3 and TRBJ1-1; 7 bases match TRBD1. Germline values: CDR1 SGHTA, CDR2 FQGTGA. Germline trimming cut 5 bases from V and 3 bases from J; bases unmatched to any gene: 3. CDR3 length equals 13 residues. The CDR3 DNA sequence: TGTGCCAGCAGCCCAGACAGGGACACTGAAGCTTTCTTT. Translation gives CASSPDRDTEAFF. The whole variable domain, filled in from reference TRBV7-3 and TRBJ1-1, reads GAGVSQTPSNKVTEKGKYVELRCDPISGHTALYWYRQSLGQGPEFLIYFQGTGAADDSGLPNDRFFAVRPEGSVSTLKIQRTERGDSAVYLCASSPDRDTEAFFGQGTRLTVV.

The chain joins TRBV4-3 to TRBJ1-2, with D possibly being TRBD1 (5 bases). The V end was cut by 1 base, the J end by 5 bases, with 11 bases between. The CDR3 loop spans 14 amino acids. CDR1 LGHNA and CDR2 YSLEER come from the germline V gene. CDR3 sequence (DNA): TGCGCCAGCAGCCAAGTGCGGGGGGGGTATGGCTACACCTTC. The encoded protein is CASSQVRGGYGYTF.

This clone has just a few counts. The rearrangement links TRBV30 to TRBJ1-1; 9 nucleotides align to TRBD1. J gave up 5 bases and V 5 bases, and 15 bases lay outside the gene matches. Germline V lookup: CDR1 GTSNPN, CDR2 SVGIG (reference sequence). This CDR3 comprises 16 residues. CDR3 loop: CAWAIPWAGQGTEAFF. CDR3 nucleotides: TGTGCCTGGGCCATTCCTTGGGCGGGACAGGGTACTGAAGCTTTCTTT.

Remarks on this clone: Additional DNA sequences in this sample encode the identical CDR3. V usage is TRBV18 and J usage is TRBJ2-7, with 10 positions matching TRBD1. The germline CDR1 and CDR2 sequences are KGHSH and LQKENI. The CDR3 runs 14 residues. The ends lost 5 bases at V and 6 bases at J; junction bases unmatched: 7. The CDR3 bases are TGTGCCAGCTCAGACACGGGACAGGGGATCGAGCAGTACTTC. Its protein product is CASSDTGQGIEQYF.

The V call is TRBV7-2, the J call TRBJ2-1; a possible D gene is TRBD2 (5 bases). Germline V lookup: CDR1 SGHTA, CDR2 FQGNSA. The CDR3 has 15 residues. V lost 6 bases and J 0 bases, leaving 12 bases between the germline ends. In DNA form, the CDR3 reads TGTGCCAGCAGGACGGGATCTAGCTCCTACAATGAGCAGTTCTTC. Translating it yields CASRTGSSSYNEQFF.

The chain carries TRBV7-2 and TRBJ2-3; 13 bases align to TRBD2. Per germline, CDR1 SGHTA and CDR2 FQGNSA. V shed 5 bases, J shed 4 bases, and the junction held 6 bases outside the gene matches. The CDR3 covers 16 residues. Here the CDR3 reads CASSPRLAGGPDTQYF. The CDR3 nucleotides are TGTGCCAGCAGCCCACGACTAGCGGGGGGCCCAGATACGCAGTATTTT.

The CDR3 DNA reads as TGTGCCAGCAGTGGGGACAGGGGTTACGAGCAGTACTTC. Its translation: CASSGDRGYEQYF. The chain links TRBV6-1 to TRBJ2-7, with 10 positions matching TRBD1. Germline V gives CDR1 MNHNS, CDR2 SASEGT. The CDR3 has 13 residues. With V trimmed by 4 bases and J by 4 bases, 1 base remained unmatched.

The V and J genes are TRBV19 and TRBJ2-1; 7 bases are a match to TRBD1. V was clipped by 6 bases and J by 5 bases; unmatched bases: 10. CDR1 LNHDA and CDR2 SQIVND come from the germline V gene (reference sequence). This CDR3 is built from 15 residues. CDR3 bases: TGTGCCAGTAGCCCAGGACAGGTAGGGAACAATGAGCAGTTCTTC. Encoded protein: CASSPGQVGNNEQFF.

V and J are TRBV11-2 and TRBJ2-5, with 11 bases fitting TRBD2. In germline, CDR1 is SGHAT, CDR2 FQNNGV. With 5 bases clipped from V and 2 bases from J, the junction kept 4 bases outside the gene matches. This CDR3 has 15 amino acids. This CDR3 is CASSEGLAEQETQYF. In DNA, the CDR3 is TGTGCCAGCAGCGAGGGACTAGCGGAACAAGAGACCCAGTACTTC.

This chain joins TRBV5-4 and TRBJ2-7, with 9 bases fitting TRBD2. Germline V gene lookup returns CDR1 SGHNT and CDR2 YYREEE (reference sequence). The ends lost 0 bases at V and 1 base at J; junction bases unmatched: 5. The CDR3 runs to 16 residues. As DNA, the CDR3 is TGTGCCAGCAGCTTGGGCGGGAGGGCCAGGTCCTACGAGCAGTACTTC. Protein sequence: CASSLGGRARSYEQYF.

The chain's CDR3 is CASSLSEVRQTVSYGYTF. The CDR3 DNA is TGTGCCAGCAGCTTATCGGAGGTCCGGCAGACCGTCAGCTATGGCTACACCTTC. The chain recombines TRBV11-2 with TRBJ1-2; D call uncertain. Per the germline V gene, CDR1 is SGHAT and CDR2 is FQNNGV. Trimming took 2 bases from V and 4 from J, leaving 23 bases between them. The CDR3 is 18 residues long.

CDR3 amino acids: CASSQGKQGAQPQHF. As DNA, the CDR3 is TGTGCCAGCAGCCAAGGGAAACAGGGGGCTCAGCCCCAGCATTTT. This sequence joins TRBV4-2 and TRBJ1-5; TRBD1 matches 9 bases. This CDR3 comprises 15 residues. Germline-derived CDR1 and CDR2 are LGHNA and YNFKEQ. The V segment lost 1 base and the J segment 6 bases; nucleotides outside the gene matches: 4.